Given below is one TCR beta chain in context. Antigen unknown. Trimming cost V 6 bases and J 5 bases; bases outside gene matches: 7. The CDR3 contains 15 residues. Germline loops: CDR1 SNHLY, CDR2 FYNNEI. The sample comes from a study of cytomegalovirus exposure and HLA in healthy donors. Study findings and constraints: Researchers catalogued 150 or so TCR beta chains as cytomegalovirus-associated.

Primers included in the PCR were 60 Vbeta and 13 Jbeta primers. Sequencing was performed with immunoSEQ multiplex PCR; in TCRdb, only in-frame clones are kept and a portion is missing. The data show some 130,000 clones, under 10% seen once. The chain is built from TRBV2 and TRBJ2-3, with 11 bases lining up with TRBD2. The material sequenced was PBMCs. The receptor was isolated from a woman between 40 and 55 years old in good health and CMV-seropositive. CDR3 sequence (DNA): TGTGCCAGCAGCGTAGCGGGGGGGGGTGTAGATACGCAGTATTTT. Translation: CASSVAGGGVDTQYF.